Given below is one T cell receptor beta chain in context. Its antigen is undetermined. Sequenced by immunoSEQ multiplex PCR; TCRdb stores in-frame clones only, minus some. This sample has tens of thousands of clones; roughly 80% occur once, and the top ten carry more than 6%. This specimen belongs to a study of OX40 agonist ivuxolimab in advanced cancers. Study findings and constraints: CD8+ T cells averaged more expanded clones than CD4+.

The source was CD4+ or CD8+ T cells sorted from blood, collected in a trial of the OX40 agonist ivuxolimab. This receptor was identified in an adult with an advanced solid tumor such as melanoma, head and neck, liver or kidney cancer.

Here the CDR3 reads CASSEARRTEAFF. For the CDR3, the DNA is TGTGCCAGCAGTGAAGCCCGGCGAACTGAAGCTTTCTTT. The chain links TRBV6-1 to TRBJ1-1; D is unclear. CDR1 is MNHNS, CDR2 SASEGT, per germline. The CDR3 extends over 13 amino acids. V was shortened by 0 bases and J by 5 bases, with 7 bases between the two germline ends.